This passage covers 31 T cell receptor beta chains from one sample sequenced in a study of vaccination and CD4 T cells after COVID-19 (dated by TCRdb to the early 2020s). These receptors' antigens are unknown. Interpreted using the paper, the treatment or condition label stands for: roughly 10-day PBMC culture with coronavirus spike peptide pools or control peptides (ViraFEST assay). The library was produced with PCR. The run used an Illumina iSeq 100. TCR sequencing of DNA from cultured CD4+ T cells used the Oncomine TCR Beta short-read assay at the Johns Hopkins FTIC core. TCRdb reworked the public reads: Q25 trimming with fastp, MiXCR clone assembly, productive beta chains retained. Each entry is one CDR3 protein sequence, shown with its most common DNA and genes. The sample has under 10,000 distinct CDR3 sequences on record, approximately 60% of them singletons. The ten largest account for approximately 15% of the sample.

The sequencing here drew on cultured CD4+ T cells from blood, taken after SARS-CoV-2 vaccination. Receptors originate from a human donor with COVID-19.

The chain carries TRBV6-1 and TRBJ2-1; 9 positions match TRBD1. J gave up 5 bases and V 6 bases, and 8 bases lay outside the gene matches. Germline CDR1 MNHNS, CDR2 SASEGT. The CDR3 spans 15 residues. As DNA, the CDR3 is TGTGCCAGCAGGAACACCGGGACAGGGAACAATGAGCAGTTCTTC. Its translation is CASRNTGTGNNEQFF.

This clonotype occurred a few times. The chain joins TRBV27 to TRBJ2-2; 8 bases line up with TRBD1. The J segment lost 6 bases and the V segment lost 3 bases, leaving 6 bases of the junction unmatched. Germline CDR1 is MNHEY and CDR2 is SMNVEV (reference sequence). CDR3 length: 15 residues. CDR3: CASSFRGQVPGELFF. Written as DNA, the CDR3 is TGTGCCAGCAGTTTCCGGGGACAGGTGCCCGGGGAGCTGTTTTTT.

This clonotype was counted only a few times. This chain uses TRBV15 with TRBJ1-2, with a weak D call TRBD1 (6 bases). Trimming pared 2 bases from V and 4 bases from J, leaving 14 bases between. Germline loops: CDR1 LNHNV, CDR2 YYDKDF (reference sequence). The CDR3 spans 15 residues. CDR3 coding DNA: TGTGCCACCAGCAGACCGGCGGACAGCAGCTATGGCTACACCTTC. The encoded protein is CATSRPADSSYGYTF. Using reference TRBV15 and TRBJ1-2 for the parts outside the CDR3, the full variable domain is DAMVIQNPRYQVTQFGKPVTLSCSQTLNHNVMYWYQQKSSQAPKLLFHYYDKDFNNEADTPDNFQSRRPNTSFCFLDIRSPGLGDTAMYLCATSRPADSSYGYTFGSGTRLTVV.

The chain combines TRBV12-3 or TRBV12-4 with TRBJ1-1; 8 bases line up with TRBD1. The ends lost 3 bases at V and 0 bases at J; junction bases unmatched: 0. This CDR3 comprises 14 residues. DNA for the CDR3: TGTGCCAGCAGTTTGACAGGGGTGAACACTGAAGCTTTCTTT. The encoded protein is CASSLTGVNTEAFF.

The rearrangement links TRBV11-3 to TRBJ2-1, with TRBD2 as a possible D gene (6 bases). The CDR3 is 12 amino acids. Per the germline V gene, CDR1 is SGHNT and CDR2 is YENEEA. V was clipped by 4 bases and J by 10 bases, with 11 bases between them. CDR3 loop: CASSSTSWEQFF. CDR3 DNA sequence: TGTGCCAGCAGCTCGACTAGTTGGGAGCAGTTCTTC.

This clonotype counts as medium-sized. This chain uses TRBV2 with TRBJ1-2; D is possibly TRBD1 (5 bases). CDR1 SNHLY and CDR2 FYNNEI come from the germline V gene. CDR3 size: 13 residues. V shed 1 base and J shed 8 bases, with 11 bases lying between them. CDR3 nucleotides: TGTGCCAGCAGTGAAGTCAGGGAATCCGGCTACACCTTC. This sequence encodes CASSEVRESGYTF.

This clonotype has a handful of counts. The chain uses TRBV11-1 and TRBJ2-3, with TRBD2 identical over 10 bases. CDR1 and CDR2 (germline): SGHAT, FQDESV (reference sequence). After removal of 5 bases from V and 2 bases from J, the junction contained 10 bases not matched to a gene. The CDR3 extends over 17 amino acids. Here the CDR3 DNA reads TGTGCCAGCAGCCAGCTAGCGGGAGCAACATACACAGATACGCAGTATTTT. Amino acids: CASSQLAGATYTDTQYF.

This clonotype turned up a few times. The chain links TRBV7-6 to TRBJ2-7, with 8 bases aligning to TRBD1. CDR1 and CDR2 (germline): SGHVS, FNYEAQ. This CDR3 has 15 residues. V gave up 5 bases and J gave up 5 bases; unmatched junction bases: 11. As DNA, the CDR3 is TGTGCCAGCAGCCCCGGGGGAACAGGGGGTGACGAGCAGTACTTC. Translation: CASSPGGTGGDEQYF.

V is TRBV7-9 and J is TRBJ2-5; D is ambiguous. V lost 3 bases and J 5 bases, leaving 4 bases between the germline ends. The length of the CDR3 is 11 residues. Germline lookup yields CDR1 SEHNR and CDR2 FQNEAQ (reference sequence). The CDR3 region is CASSFMETQYF. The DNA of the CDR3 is TGTGCCAGCAGCTTTATGGAGACCCAGTACTTC.

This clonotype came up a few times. The chain's CDR3 is CASSLRDSSYNSPLHF. In DNA form, the CDR3 reads TGTGCCAGCAGCTTGCGGGACAGCTCCTATAATTCACCCCTCCACTTT. The chain is built from TRBV7-8 and TRBJ1-6; TRBD1 aligns across 7 bases. The CDR3 contains 16 residues. The V gene's germline CDR1 is SGHVS and CDR2 FQNEAQ. V lost 3 bases, J lost 0 bases, and 2 bases stayed unmatched.

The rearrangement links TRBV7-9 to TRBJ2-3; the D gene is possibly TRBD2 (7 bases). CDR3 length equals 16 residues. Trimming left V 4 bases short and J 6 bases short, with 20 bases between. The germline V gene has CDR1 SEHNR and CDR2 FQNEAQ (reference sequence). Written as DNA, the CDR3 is TGTGCCAGCAGCTCCTGGGGGGGGACACGGGGGGATACGCAGTATTTT. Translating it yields CASSSWGGTRGDTQYF.

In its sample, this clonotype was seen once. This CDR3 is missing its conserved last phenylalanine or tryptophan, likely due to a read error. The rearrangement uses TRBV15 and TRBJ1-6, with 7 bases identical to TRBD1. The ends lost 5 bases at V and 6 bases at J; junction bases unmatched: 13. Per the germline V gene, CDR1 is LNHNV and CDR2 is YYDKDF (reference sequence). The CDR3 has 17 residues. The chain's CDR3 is CATSQLQTGTLNSPLHL. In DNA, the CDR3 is TGTGCCACCAGCCAGCTCCAGACAGGGACCCTTAATTCACCCCTCCACCTT.

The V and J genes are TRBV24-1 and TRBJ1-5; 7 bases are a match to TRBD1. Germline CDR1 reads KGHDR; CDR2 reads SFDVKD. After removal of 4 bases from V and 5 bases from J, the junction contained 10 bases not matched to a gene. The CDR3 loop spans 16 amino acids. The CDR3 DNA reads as TGTGCCACCAGTGACACAACCCGGACAGGAGATCAGCCCCAGCATTTT. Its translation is CATSDTTRTGDQPQHF.

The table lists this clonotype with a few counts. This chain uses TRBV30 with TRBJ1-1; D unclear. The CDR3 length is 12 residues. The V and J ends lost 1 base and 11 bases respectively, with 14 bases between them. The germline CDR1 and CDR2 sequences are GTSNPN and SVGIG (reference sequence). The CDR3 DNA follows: TGTGCCTGGAGTGCCGCTAATAGGCGGGCTTTCTTT. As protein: CAWSAANRRAFF.

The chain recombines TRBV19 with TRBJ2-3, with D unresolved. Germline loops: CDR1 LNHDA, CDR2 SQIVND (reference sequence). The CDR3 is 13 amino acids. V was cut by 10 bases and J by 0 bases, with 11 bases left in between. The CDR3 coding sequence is TGTGCCACCAGGAAAGCTAGCACAGATACGCAGTATTTT. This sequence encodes CATRKASTDTQYF.

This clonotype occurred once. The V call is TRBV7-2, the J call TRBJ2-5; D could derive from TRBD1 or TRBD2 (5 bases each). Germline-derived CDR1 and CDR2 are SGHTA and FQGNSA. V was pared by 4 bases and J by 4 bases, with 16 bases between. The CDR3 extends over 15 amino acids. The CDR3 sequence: CASSYLGVGPETQYF. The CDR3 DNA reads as TGTGCCAGCAGCTACCTGGGGGTGGGGCCAGAGACCCAGTACTTC.

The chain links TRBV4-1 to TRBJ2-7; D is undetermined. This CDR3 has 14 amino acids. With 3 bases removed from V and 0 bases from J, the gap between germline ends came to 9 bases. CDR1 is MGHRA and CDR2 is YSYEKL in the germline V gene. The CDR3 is CASSHQENSYEQYF. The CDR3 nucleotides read TGCGCCAGCAGCCACCAGGAGAACTCCTACGAGCAGTACTTC.

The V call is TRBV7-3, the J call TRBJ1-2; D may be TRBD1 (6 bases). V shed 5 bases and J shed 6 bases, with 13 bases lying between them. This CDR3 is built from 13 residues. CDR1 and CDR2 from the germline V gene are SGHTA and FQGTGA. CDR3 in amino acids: CASSSGGADGYTF. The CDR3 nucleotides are TGTGCCAGCAGCAGTGGGGGGGCCGATGGCTACACCTTC.

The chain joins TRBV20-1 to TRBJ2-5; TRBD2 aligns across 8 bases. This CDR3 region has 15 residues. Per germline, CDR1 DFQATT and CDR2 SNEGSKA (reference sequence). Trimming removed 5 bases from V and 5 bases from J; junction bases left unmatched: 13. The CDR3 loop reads CSAPPGGAQGETQYF. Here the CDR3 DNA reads TGCAGTGCTCCTCCCGGGGGGGCCCAGGGGGAGACCCAGTACTTC.

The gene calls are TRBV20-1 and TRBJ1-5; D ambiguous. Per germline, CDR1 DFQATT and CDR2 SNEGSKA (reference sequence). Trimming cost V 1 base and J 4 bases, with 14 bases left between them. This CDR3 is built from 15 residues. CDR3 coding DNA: TGCAGTGCTAGAGCCGAAAGTATTGGAAATCAGCCCCAGCATTTT. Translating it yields CSARAESIGNQPQHF.

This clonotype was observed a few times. DNA for the CDR3: TGCCCTAACGTAACAGGGATCAATCAGCCCCAGCATTTT. Encoded protein: CPNVTGINQPQHF. The chain links TRBV20-1 to TRBJ1-5, with D possibly matching TRBD1 (6 bases). The CDR3 is 13 amino acids. CDR1 and CDR2 from the germline V gene are DFQATT and SNEGSKA (reference sequence).

The CDR3 region is CASSPSTGTGAPQYF. The CDR3 DNA follows: TGTGCCAGCAGCCCCAGCACCGGGACAGGGGCGCCGCAGTACTTC. The chain couples TRBV7-2 to TRBJ2-7, with 10 bases that match TRBD1. The J segment lost 9 bases and the V segment lost 5 bases, leaving 13 bases of the junction unmatched. Germline CDR1 is SGHTA and CDR2 is FQGNSA. The CDR3 consists of 15 residues.

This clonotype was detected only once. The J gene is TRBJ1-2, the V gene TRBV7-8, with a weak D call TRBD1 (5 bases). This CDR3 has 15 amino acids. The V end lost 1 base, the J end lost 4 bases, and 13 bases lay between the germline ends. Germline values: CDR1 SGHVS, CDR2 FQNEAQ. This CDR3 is CASSLGDGGGYGYTF. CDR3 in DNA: TGTGCCAGCAGCTTAGGGGACGGCGGGGGCTATGGCTACACCTTC.

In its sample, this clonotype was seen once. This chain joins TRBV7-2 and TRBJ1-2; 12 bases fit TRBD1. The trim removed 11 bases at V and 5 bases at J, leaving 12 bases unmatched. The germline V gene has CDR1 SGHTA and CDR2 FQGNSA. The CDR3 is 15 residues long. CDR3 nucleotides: TGTGCCTCCACCCGGGACAGGGGGCTTTGGTATGGCTACACCTTC. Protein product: CASTRDRGLWYGYTF.

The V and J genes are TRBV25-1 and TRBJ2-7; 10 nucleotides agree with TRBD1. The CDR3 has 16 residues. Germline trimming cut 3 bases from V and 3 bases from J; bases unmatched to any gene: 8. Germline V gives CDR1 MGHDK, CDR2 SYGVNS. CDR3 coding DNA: TGTGCCAGCAGTGACGTCCAAGGGACAGGGGACTACGAGCAGTACTTC. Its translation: CASSDVQGTGDYEQYF.

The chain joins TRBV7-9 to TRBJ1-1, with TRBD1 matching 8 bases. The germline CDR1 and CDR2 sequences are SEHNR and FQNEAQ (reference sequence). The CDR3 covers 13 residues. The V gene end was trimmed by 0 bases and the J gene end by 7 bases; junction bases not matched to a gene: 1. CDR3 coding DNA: TGTGCCAGCAGCTTAGCGGGGACAGGTGAAGCTTTCTTT. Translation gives CASSLAGTGEAFF.

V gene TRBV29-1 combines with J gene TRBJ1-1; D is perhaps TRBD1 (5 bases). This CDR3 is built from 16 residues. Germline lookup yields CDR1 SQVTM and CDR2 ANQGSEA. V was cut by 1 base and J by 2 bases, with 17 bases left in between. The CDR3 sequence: CSVEGLRGSVNTEAFF. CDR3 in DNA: TGCAGCGTTGAAGGCCTAAGGGGCAGCGTAAACACTGAAGCTTTCTTT.

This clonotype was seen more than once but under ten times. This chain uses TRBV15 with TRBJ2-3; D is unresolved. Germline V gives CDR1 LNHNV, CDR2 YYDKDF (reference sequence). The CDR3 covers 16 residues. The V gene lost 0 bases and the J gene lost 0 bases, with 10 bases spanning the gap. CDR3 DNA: TGTGCCACCAGCAGAGATTCGGGCGCTAGCACAGATACGCAGTATTTT. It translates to CATSRDSGASTDTQYF. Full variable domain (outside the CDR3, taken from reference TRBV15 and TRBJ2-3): DAMVIQNPRYQVTQFGKPVTLSCSQTLNHNVMYWYQQKSSQAPKLLFHYYDKDFNNEADTPDNFQSRRPNTSFCFLDIRSPGLGDTAMYLCATSRDSGASTDTQYFGPGTRLTVL.

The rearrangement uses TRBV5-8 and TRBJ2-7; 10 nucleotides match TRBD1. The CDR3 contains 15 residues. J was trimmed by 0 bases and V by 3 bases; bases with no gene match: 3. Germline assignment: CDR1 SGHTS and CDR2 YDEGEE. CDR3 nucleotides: TGTGCCAGCAGCTACCGGACAGGGGGCTCCTACGAGCAGTACTTC. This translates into CASSYRTGGSYEQYF.

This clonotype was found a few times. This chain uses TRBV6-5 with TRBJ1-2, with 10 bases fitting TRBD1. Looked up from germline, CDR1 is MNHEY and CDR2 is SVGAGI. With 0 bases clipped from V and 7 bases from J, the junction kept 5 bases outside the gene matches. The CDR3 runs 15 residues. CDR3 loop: CASSYSRQGAGGYTF. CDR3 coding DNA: TGTGCCAGCAGTTACTCAAGACAGGGGGCGGGTGGCTACACCTTC.

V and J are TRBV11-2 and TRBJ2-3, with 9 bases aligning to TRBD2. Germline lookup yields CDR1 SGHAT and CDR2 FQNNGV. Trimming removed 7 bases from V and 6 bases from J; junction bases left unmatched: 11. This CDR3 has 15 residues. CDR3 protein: CASMRAGGLVDTQYF. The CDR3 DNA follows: TGTGCCAGCATGAGAGCGGGGGGTTTGGTGGATACGCAGTATTTT.